This T cell receptor (beta chain) comes out of a study of T cell clones after liver transplantation. Study at large: Liver transplant recipients had immunosuppression withdrawal attempted within 2 years.

With respect to this clone: The antigen is undetermined.

CDR1 is MNHEY and CDR2 is SMNVEV in the germline V gene (reference sequence). J was trimmed by 2 bases and V by 6 bases; bases with no gene match: 9. The CDR3 runs to 17 residues. Study-wide findings and caveats: A larger donor-reactive than third-party decline suggested partial antigen-specific deletion. Conclusions were preliminary, with small, heterogeneous patient groups.

Clones were sequenced by immunoSEQ multiplex PCR, and TCRdb holds only the in-frame ones, with some missing. The data hold roughly 23,000 clones, with approximately 93% observed a single time. The clonotype originates from a human patient who received a liver transplant. Certain T cells may be donor cells from the graft. This sample comprised CD8+ T cells from blood, obtained nearly 26 months after liver transplant. V gene TRBV27 combines with J gene TRBJ2-3, with 12 bases matching TRBD2. CDR3 nucleotide sequence: TGTGCCAGCAGCCGACTACTAGCGGGAGGAGCCACAGATACGCAGTATTTT. It encodes CASSRLLAGGATDTQYF.